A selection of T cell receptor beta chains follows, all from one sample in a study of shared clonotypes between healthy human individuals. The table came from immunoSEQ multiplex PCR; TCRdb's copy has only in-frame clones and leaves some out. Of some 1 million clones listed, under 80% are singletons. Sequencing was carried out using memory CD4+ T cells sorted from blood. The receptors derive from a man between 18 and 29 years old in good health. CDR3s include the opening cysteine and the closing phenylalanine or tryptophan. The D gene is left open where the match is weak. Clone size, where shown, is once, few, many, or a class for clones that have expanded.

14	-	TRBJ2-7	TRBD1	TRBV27	TGTGCCAGCAGTTCTCGGACAGGACCCTACGAGCAGTACTTC	CASSSRTGPYEQYF
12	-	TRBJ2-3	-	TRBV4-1	TGCGCCAGCAGCCCCTCCTCAGATACGCAGTATTTT	CASSPSSDTQYF
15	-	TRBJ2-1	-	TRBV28	TGTGCCAGCAGTTCAGGGGACCGATATTACAATGAGCAGTTCTTC	CASSSGDRYYNEQFF
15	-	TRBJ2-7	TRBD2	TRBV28	TGTGCCAGCAGTTTATCGGGGGGGTACTCGGGCGAGCAGTACTTC	CASSLSGGYSGEQYF
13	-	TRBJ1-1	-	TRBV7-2	TGTGCCAGCAGCCTCCCGGGGGGCCTCCAAGCTTTCTTT	CASSLPGGLQAFF
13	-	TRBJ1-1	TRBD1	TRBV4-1	TGCGCCAGCAGCGGGACAGGGTCCACTGAAGCTTTCTTT	CASSGTGSTEAFF
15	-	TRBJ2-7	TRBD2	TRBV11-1	TGTGCCAGCAGCCGAGGTGGCAGCGGGGCTGGCGAGCAGTACTTC	CASSRGGSGAGEQYF
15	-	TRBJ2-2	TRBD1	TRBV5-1	TGCGCCAGCAGCGTGGGGACAGGGAACACCGGGGAGCTGTTTTTT	CASSVGTGNTGELFF
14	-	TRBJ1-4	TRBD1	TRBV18	TGTGCCAGCTCCCGGGGGACAGCTAATGAAAAACTGTTTTTT	CASSRGTANEKLFF
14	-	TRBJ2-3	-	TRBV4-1	TGCGCCAGCAGCACAACAGGCCACACAGATACGCAGTATTTT	CASSTTGHTDTQYF
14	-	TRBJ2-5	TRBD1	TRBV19	TGTGCCAGTAGTGAGACAGGGTCGCACGAGACCCAGTACTTC	CASSETGSHETQYF
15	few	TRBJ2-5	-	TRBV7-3	TGTGCCAGCAGCTTAACCGGACTGAGCCAAGAGACCCAGTACTTC	CASSLTGLSQETQYF
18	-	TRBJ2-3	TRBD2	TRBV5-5	TGTGCCAGCAGCTTGGCGCTAGCGGGAGTGGGAGGCGCAGATACGCAGTATTTT	CASSLALAGVGGADTQYF
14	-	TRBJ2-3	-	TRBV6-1	TGTGCCAGCAGTGCCGGGGGTTTCACAGATACGCAGTATTTT	CASSAGGFTDTQYF
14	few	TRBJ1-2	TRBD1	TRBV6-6	TGTGCCAGCAGTCTTCTACAGGGGGTTGATGGCTACACCTTC	CASSLLQGVDGYTF
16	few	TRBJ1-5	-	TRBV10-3	TGTGCCATCAGTGAGTCTGGAGGCGGGAGCAATCAGCCCCAGCATTTT	CAISESGGGSNQPQHF
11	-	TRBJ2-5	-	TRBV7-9	TGTGCCAGCAGCTTGGACGCCCGGCAGTACTTC	CASSLDARQYF
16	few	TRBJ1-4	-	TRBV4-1	TGCGCCAGCAGCCAAGGGGGGGGGCAGGTTAATGAAAAACTGTTTTTT	CASSQGGGQVNEKLFF
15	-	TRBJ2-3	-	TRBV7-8	TGTGCCAGCAGCTTAGACGGGGGCAGTCCAGATACGCAGTATTTT	CASSLDGGSPDTQYF
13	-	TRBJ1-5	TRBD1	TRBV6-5	TGTGCCAGCACTCAGGACAGGGGTCAGCCCCAGCATTTT	CASTQDRGQPQHF
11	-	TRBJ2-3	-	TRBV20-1	TGCAGTGCCCACCGGACAGATACGCAGTATTTT	CSAHRTDTQYF
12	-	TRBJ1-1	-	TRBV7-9	TGTGCCAGCACCCCAGGGCAGGGGAGAGCTTTCTTT	CASTPGQGRAFF
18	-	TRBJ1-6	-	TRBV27	TGTGCCAGCAGTTTACTTGGTAGTGGGTTAGGGTATAATTCACCCCTCCACTTT	CASSLLGSGLGYNSPLHF
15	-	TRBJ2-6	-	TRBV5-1	TGCGCCAGCAGCTTTGAGGGATCTGGGGCCAACGTCCTGACTTTC	CASSFEGSGANVLTF
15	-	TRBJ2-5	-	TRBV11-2	TGTGCCAGCAGCTTCCCCACTGGAGATCAAGAGACCCAGTACTTC	CASSFPTGDQETQYF
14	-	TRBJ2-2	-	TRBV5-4	TGTGCCAGCAGCTTGATCGTTAGTACCGGGGAGCTGTTTTTT	CASSLIVSTGELFF
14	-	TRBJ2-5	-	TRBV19	TGTGCCAGTAGTCCAGAGGGGGGGAGAGAGACCCAGTACTTC	CASSPEGGRETQYF
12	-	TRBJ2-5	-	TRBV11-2	TGTGCCAGCAGCTTAGTAGGGGAGACCCAGTACTTC	CASSLVGETQYF
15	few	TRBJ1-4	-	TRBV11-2	TGTGCCAGCAGCCCACGTCCGTCAACTAATGAAAAACTGTTTTTT	CASSPRPSTNEKLFF
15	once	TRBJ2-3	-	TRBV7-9	TGTGCCAGCAGCTTAAGTTTGGGCAGCACAGATACGCAGTATTTT	CASSLSLGSTDTQYF
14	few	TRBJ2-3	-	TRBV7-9	TGTGCCAGCAGCTCGACTAGTAACACAGATACGCAGTATTTT	CASSSTSNTDTQYF
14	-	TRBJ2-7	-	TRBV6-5	TGTGCCAGCAGTTACTCTGCAGGGTTCTACGAGCAGTACTTC	CASSYSAGFYEQYF
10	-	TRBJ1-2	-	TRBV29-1	TGCAGCGTCCTAGGGGATGGCTACACCTTC	CSVLGDGYTF
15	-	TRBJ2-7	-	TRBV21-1	TGTGCCAGCAGCAAAAAAGGAAAACTGGACTACGAGCAGTACTTC	CASSKKGKLDYEQYF
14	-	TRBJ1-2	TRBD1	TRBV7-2	TGTGCCAGCACCCAAGGACAGGGGGTTCATGGCTACACCTTC	CASTQGQGVHGYTF
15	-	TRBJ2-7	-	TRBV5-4	TGTGCCAGCAGCCCCGGTGGGTCCCCACGGGGGGAGCAGTACTTC	CASSPGGSPRGEQYF
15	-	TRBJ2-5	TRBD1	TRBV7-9	TGTGCCAGCAGCTTAGGACAGGGGACACAAGAGACCCAGTACTTC	CASSLGQGTQETQYF
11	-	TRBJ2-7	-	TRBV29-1	TGCAGCGTTTCCGACCCAGGCGAGCAGTACTTC	CSVSDPGEQYF
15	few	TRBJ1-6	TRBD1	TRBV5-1	TGCGCCAGCACCTCAACAGGGGTAGGTAATTCACCCCTCCACTTT	CASTSTGVGNSPLHF
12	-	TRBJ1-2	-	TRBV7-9	TGTGCCAGTACAGAATCTAACTATGGCTACACCTTC	CASTESNYGYTF
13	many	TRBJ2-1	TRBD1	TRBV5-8	TGTGCCAGCAGCCAGGGGGCCTACAATGAGCAGTTCTTC	CASSQGAYNEQFF
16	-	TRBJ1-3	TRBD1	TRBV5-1	TGCGCCAGCAGCTCCATAGGGCAGGGGGCTGGAAACACCATATATTTT	CASSSIGQGAGNTIYF
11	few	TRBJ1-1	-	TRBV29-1	TGCAGCGCCAGAGCAAACACTGAAGCTTTCTTT	CSARANTEAFF
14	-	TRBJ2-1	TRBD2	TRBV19	TGTGCCACCTCGGGACTAGCGGGAGGCCCAGAGCAGTTCTTC	CATSGLAGGPEQFF
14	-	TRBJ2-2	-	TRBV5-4	TGTGCCAGCAGCCACCTAACGGGAGCCGGGGAGCTGTTTTTT	CASSHLTGAGELFF
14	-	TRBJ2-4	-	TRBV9	TGTGCCAGCAGCCCACAGGGACCCCAAAACATTCAGTACTTC	CASSPQGPQNIQYF